What follows is one T cell receptor (beta chain) and its context. Its antigen is currently unknown. Libraries of TCR beta came from quantitative 5'-RACE with molecular barcodes. MiXCR, run by TCRdb on the 5' RACE reads, gives a single entry per CDR3 protein. The table lists 200,000 to 250,000 distinct CDR3 sequences, 20% to 30% of them singletons, with just over 6.5% in the top ten. Trimming removed 8 bases from V and 0 bases from J; junction bases left unmatched: 8. CDR1 SGHAT and CDR2 FQDESV come from the germline V gene (reference sequence). The CDR3 is 18 residues long. These data belong to a study of CD8 T cells in ankylosing spondylitis. Findings of the study overall: Seemingly characteristic of ankylosing spondylitis blood was a TCR beta motif consisting of eight highly homologous variants. Significant enrichment of disease-linked clones was reportedly seen in matched ankylosing spondylitis synovial fluid.

The sequenced sample was blood, either unsorted or a sorted T cell fraction (not recorded which). The chain has TRBV11-1 and TRBJ2-1, with 15 bases identical to TRBD2. The TCR sequence derives from a male donor with ankylosing spondylitis or in good health (not recorded which). The CDR3 sequence is CASLPGTSGRSSYNEQFF. The CDR3, as DNA: TGTGCCAGCCTGCCCGGGACTAGCGGGAGGAGCTCCTACAATGAGCAGTTCTTC.